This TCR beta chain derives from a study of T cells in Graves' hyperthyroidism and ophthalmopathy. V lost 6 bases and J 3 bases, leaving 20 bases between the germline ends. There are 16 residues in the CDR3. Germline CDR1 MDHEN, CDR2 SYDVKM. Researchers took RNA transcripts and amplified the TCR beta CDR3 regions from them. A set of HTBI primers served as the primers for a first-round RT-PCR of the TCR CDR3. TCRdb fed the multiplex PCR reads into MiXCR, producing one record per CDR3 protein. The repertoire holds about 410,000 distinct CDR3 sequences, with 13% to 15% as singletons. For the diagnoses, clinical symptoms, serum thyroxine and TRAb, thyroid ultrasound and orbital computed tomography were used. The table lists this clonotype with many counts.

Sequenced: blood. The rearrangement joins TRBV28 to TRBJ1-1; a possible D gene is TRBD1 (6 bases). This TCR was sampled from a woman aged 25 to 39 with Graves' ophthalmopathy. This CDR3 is CASSLGIGGWYTEAFF. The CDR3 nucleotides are TGTGCCAGCAGCCTGGGGATAGGGGGGTGGTACACTGAAGCTTTCTTT.